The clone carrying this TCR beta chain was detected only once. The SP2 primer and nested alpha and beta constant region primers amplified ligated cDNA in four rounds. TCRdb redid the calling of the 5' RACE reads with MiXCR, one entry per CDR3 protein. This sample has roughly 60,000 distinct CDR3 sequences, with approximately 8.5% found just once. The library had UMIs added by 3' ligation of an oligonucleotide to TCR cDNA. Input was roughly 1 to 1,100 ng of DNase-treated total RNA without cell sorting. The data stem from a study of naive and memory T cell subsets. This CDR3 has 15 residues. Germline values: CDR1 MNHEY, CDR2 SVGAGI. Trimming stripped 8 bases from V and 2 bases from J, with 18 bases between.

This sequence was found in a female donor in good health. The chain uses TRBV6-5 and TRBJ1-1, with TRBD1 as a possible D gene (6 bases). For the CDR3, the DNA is TGTGCCAGCTGGGAGTACGGGACACACAACACTGAAGCTTTCTTT. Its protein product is CASWEYGTHNTEAFF.